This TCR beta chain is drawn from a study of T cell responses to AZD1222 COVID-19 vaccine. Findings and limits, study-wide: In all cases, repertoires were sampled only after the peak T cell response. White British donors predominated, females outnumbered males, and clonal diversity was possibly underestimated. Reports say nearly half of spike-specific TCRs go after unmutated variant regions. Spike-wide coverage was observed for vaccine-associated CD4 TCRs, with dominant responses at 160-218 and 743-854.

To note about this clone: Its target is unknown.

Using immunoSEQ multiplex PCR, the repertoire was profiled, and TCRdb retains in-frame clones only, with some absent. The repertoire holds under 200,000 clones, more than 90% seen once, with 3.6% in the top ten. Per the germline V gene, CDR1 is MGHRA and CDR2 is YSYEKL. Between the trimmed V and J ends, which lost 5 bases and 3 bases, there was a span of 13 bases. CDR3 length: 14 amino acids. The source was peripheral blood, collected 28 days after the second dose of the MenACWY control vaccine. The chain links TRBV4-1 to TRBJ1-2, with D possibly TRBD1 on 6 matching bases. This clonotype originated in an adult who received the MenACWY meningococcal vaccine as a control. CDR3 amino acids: CASSITRQDYGYTF. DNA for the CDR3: TGCGCCAGCAGCATCACGAGACAGGACTATGGCTACACCTTC.